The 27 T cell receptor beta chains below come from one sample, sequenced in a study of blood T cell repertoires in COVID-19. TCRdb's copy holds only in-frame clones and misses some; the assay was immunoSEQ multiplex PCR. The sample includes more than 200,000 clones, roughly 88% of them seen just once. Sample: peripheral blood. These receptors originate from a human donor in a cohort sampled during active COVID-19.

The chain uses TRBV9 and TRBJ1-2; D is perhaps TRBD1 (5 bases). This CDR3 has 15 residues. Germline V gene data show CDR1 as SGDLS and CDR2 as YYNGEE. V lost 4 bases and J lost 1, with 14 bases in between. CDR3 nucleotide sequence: TGTGCCAGCAGCCCTTACCGCCAGGGTAACTATGGCTACACCTTC. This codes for CASSPYRQGNYGYTF.

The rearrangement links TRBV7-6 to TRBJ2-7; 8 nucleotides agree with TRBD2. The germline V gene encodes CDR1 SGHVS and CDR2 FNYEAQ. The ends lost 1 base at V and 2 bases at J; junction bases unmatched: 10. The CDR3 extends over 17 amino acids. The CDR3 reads CASSLGSGGGNPYEQYF. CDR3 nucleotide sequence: TGTGCCAGCAGCTTAGGGTCTGGCGGGGGGAACCCCTACGAGCAGTACTTC.

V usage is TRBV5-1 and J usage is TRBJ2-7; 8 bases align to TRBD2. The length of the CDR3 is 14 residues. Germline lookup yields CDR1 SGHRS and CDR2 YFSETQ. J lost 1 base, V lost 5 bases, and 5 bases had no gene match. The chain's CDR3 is CASSKGLVSYEQYF. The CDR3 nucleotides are TGCGCCAGCAGTAAGGGACTAGTTTCCTACGAGCAGTACTTC.

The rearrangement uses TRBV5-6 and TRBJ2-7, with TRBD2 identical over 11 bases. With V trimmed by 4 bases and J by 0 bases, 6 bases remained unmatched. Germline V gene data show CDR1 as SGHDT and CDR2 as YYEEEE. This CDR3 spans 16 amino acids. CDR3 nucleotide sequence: TGTGCCAGCAGCCTAGGACTAGCGGGCCGCTCCTACGAGCAGTACTTC. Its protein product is CASSLGLAGRSYEQYF.

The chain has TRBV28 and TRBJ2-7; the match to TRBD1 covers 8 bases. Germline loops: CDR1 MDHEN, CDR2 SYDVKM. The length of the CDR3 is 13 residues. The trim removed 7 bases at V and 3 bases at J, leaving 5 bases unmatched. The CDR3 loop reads CASNPGQVYEQYF. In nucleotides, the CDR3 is TGTGCCAGCAACCCGGGACAGGTCTACGAGCAGTACTTC.

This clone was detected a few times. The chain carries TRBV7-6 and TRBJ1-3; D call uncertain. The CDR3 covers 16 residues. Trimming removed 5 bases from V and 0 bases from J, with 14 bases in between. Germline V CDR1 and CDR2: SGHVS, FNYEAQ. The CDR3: CASSPQGLDSGNTIYF. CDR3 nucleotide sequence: TGTGCCAGCAGCCCACAAGGCCTAGACTCTGGAAACACCATATATTTT.

CDR3 protein: CASSLRGGETQYF. As DNA, the CDR3 is TGTGCCAGCAGTCTAAGGGGTGGGGAGACCCAGTACTTC. V and J are TRBV13 and TRBJ2-5; a possible D gene is TRBD1 (5 bases). V was clipped by 6 bases and J by 5 bases, with 13 bases between them. CDR3 length: 13 amino acids. Germline values: CDR1 PRHDT, CDR2 FYEKMQ (reference sequence).

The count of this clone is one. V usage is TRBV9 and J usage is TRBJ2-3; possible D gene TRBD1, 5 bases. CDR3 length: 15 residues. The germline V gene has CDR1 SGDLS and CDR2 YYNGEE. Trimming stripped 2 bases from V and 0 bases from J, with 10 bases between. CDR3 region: CASSVKGASTDTQYF. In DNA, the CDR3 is TGTGCCAGCAGCGTCAAAGGGGCTAGCACAGATACGCAGTATTTT.

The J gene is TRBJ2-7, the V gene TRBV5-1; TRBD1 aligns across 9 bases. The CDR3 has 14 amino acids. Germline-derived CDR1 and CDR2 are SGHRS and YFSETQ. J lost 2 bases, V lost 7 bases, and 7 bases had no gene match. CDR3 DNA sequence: TGCGCCAGCTGCCGGGACAGGGCGACCTACGAGCAGTACTTC. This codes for CASCRDRATYEQYF.

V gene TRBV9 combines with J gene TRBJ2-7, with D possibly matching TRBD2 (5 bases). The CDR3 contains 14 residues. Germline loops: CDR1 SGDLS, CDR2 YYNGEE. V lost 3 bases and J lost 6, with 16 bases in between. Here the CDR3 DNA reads TGTGCCAGCAGCGAAAGCGGTGTCCCGGGCGAGCAGTACTTC. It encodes CASSESGVPGEQYF.

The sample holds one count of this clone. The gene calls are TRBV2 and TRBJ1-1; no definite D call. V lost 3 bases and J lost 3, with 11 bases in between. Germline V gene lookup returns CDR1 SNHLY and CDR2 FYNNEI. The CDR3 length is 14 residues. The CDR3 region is CASSDAQIHTEAFF. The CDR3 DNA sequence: TGTGCCAGCAGTGACGCACAGATACACACTGAAGCTTTCTTT.

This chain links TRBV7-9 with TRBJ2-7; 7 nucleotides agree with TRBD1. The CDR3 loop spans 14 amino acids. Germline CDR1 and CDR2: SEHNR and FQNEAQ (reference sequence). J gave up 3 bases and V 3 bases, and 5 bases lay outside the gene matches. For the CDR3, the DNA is TGTGCCAGCAGCTTCGTAGGACAGGTCTACGAGCAGTACTTC. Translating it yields CASSFVGQVYEQYF. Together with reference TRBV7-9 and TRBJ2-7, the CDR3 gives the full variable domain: DTGVSQNPRHKITKRGQNVTFRCDPISEHNRLYWYRQTLGQGPEFLTYFQNEAQLEKSRLLSDRFSAERPKGSFSTLEIQRTEQGDSAMYLCASSFVGQVYEQYFGPGTRLTVT.

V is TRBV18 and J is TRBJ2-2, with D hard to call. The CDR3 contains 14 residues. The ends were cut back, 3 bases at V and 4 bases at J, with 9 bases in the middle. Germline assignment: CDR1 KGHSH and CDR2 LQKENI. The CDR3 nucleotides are TGTGCCAGCTCACCTTGGCCCGTCACCGGGGAGCTGTTTTTT. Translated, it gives CASSPWPVTGELFF.

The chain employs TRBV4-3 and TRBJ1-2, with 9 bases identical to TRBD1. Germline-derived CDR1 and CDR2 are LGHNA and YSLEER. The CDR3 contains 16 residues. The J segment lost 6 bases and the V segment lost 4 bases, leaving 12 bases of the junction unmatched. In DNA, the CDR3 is TGCGCCAGCAGCCCGTATCAGGGACAGGGATCGGATGGCTACACCTTC. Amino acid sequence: CASSPYQGQGSDGYTF.

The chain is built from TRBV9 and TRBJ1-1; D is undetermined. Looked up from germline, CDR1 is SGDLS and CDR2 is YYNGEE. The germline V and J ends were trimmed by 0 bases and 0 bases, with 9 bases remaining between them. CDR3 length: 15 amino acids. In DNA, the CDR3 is TGTGCCAGCAGCGTAGGAGGCAGATTGAACACTGAAGCTTTCTTT. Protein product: CASSVGGRLNTEAFF. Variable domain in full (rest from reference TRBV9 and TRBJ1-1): DSGVTQTPKHLITATGQRVTLRCSPRSGDLSVYWYQQSLDQGLQFLIQYYNGEERAKGNILERFSAQQFPDLHSELNLSSLELGDSALYFCASSVGGRLNTEAFFGQGTRLTVV.

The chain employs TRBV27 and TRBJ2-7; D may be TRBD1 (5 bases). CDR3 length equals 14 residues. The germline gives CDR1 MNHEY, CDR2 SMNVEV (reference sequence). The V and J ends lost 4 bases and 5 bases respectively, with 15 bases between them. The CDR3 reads CASSSRVPSDEQYF. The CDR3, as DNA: TGTGCCAGCAGTTCCAGGGTCCCAAGCGACGAGCAGTACTTC.

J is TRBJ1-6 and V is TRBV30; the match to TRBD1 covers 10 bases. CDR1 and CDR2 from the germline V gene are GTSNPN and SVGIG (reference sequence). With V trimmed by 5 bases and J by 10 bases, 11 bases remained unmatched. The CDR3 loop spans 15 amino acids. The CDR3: CAWRPGQGIGSPLHF. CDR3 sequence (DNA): TGTGCCTGGCGACCGGGACAGGGGATCGGCTCACCCCTCCACTTT.

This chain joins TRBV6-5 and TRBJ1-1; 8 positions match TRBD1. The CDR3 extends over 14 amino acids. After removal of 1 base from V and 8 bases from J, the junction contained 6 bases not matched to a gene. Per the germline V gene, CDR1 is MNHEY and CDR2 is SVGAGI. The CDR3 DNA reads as TGTGCCAGCAGTTACTTACAGGGGGGGGCCGAAGCTTTCTTT. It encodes CASSYLQGGAEAFF.

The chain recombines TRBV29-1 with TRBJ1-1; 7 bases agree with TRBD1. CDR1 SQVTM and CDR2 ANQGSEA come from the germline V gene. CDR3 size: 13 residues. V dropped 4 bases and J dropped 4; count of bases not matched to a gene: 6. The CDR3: CSVVRTGVTEAFF. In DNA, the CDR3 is TGCAGCGTTGTAAGGACAGGCGTCACTGAAGCTTTCTTT. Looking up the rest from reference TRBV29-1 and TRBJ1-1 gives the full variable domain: SAVISQKPSRDICQRGTSLTIQCQVDSQVTMMFWYRQQPGQSLTLIATANQGSEATYESGFVIDKFPISRPNLTFSTLTVSNMSPEDSSIYLCSVVRTGVTEAFFGQGTRLTVV.

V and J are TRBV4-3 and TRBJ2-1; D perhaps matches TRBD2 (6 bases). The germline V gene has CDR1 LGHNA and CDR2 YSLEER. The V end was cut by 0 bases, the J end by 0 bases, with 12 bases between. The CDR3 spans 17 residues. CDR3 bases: TGCGCCAGCAGCCAAGATGGGCGGGGAAGCTCCTACAATGAGCAGTTCTTC. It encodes CASSQDGRGSSYNEQFF.

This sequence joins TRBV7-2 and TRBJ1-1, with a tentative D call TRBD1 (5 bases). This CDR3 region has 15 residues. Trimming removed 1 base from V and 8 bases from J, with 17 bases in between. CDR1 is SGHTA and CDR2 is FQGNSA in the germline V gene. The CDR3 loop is CASSLVLGQGGEAFF. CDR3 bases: TGTGCCAGCAGCTTAGTACTTGGGCAGGGTGGCGAAGCTTTCTTT.

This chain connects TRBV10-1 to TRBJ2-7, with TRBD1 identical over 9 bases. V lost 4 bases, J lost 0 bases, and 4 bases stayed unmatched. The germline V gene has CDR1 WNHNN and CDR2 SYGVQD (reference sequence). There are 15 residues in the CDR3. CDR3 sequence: CASSVRDRVSYEQYF. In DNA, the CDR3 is TGCGCCAGCAGTGTTCGGGACAGGGTCTCCTACGAGCAGTACTTC.

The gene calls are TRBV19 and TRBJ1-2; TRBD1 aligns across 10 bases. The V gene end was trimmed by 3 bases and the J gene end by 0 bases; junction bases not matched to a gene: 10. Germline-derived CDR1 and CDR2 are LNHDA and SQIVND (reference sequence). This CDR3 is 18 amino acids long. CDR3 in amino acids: CASSIGAGQGYPNYGYTF. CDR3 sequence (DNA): TGTGCCAGTAGTATCGGTGCGGGACAGGGGTATCCTAACTATGGCTACACCTTC.

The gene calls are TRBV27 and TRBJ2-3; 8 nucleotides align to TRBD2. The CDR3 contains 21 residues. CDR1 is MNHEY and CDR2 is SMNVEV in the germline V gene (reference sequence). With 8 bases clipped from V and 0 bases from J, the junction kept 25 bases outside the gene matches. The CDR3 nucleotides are TGTGCCAGCGCACGGAATCTAAACACAAGGTGGCGGGGGGTAAGCACAGATACGCAGTATTTT. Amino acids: CASARNLNTRWRGVSTDTQYF.

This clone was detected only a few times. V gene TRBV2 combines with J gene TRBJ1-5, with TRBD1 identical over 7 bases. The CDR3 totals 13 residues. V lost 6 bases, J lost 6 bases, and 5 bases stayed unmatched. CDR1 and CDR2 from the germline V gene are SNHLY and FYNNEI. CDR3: CASSGDSSQPQHF. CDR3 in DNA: TGTGCCAGCAGCGGGGACAGCTCTCAGCCCCAGCATTTT. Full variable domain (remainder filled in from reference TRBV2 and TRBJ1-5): EPEVTQTPSHQVTQMGQEVILRCVPISNHLYFYWYRQILGQKVEFLVSFYNNEISEKSEIFDDQFSVERPDGSNFTLKIRSTKLEDSAMYFCASSGDSSQPQHFGDGTRLSIL.

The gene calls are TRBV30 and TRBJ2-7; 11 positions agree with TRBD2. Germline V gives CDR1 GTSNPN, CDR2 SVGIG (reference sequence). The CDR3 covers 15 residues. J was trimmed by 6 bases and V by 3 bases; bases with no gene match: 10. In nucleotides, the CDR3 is TGTGCCTGGAGCCGGATAACTAGCGGGGGTAGCGAGCAGTACTTC. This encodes CAWSRITSGGSEQYF. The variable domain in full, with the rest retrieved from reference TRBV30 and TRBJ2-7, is SQTIHQWPATLVQPVGSPLSLECTVEGTSNPNLYWYRQAAGRGLQLLFYSVGIGQISSEVPQNLSASRPQDRQFILSSKKLLLSDSGFYLCAWSRITSGGSEQYFGPGTRLTVT.

For the CDR3, the DNA is TGTGCCAGCAGCACGGGACTAGGGAATGAGCAGTTCTTC. Protein sequence: CASSTGLGNEQFF. This rearrangement joins TRBV28 to TRBJ2-1; 8 bases align to TRBD2. The V segment lost 6 bases and the J segment 7 bases; nucleotides outside the gene matches: 5. The CDR3 has 13 amino acids. Germline CDR1 is MDHEN and CDR2 is SYDVKM.